This T cell receptor (beta chain) was observed in a study of blood T cell repertoires in COVID-19. On the study more broadly: Material from acute and convalescent COVID-19 was sourced from the United States, Italy and Spain.

CDR3 length equals 12 residues. V lost 5 bases, J lost 8 bases, and 12 bases lay in between. The V gene's germline CDR1 is SGHNT and CDR2 YENEEA. How the authors handled the data: The assay estimated nucleated cells by amplifying reference gene primers. Here immunoSEQ multiplex PCR was the method, and the copy in TCRdb shows in-frame clones only, minus some. The DNA gave D and trimming, while V, J and clone size come from that table. The sample carries some 300,000 clones, 70% to 90% recorded once. The participants were between about 18 and 90 years old and came from 24 US areas. This chain links TRBV11-3 with TRBJ1-1; D is perhaps TRBD1 (6 bases). Sample: PBMCs or T cells enriched from blood (not recorded which). The TCR sequence derives from a woman in her thirties or forties who had recovered from COVID-19. CDR3 DNA sequence: TGTGCCAGCAGCCCACAGGGAGGGGAAGCTTTCTTT. Amino acids: CASSPQGGEAFF.